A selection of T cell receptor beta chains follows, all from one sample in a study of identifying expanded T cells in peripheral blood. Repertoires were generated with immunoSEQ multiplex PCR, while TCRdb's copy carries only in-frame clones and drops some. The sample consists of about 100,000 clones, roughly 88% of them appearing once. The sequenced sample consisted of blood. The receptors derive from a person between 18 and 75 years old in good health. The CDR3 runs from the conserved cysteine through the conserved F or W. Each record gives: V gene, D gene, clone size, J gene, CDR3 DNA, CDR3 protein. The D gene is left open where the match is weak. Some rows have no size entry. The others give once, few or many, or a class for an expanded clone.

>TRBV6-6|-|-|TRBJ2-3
TGTGCCAGCAGTTACGGGGACCCCGGGGGGCAGTATTTT
CASSYGDPGGQYF
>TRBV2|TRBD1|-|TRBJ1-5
TGTGCCAGTCGGCCGGGACAGCTCAATCAGCCCCAGCATTTT
CASRPGQLNQPQHF
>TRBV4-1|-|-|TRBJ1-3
TGCGCCAGCAGCCAAGATGAGAGAACTGGAAACACCATATATTTT
CASSQDERTGNTIYF
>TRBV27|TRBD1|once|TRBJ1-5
TGTGCCAGCAGGGGGCCAGGGGGACCCTATAGCAATCAGCCCCAGCATTTT
CASRGPGGPYSNQPQHF
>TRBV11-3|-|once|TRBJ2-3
TGTGCCAGCAGCGGTGAGGCGGGCACAGATACGCAGTATTTT
CASSGEAGTDTQYF
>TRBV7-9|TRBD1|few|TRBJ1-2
TGTGCCAGCAGCACTCGGACAGGGGAAATCTATGGCTACACCTTC
CASSTRTGEIYGYTF
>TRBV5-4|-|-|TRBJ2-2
TGTGCCAGCAGCTATCTTCAGGGAATCACCGGGGAGCTGTTTTTT
CASSYLQGITGELFF
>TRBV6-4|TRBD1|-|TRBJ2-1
TGTGCCAGCAGTGTAGGACAGGGCGAGAGGCATGAGCAGTTCTTC
CASSVGQGERHEQFF
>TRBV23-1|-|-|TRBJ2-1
TGCGCCAGCAGTCGCGCACACGGGGGACACTCCTACAATGAGCAGTTCTTC
CASSRAHGGHSYNEQFF
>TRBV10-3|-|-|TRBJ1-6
TGTGCCATCAGTATACAGGGAGGGGATAATTCACCCCTCCACTTT
CAISIQGGDNSPLHF
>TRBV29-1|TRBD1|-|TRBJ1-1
TGCAGCGTTGACCGAGGGGCGGACAGGGGGAAGAACACTGAAGCTTTCTTT
CSVDRGADRGKNTEAFF